A single sample is the source of the 22 T cell receptor beta chains below, sequenced in a study of blood T cell repertoires in COVID-19. TCRdb's table, derived via immunoSEQ multiplex PCR, lists solely in-frame clones and lacks some. The sample has 150,000 to 200,000 clones, about four fifths seen once. Material: peripheral blood. The receptors derive from a human donor with acute or convalescent COVID-19. The donor label of this sample is uncertain.

V and J are TRBV2 and TRBJ2-3; 7 bases line up with TRBD2. This CDR3 contains 15 residues. Germline V gene lookup returns CDR1 SNHLY and CDR2 FYNNEI. V gave up 3 bases and J gave up 1 base; unmatched junction bases: 4. The CDR3 loop reads CASSDLAAGTDTQYF. The CDR3 region has the DNA TGTGCCAGCAGTGATCTAGCGGCGGGCACAGATACGCAGTATTTT. Together with reference TRBV2 and TRBJ2-3, the CDR3 gives the full variable domain: EPEVTQTPSHQVTQMGQEVILRCVPISNHLYFYWYRQILGQKVEFLVSFYNNEISEKSEIFDDQFSVERPDGSNFTLKIRSTKLEDSAMYFCASSDLAAGTDTQYFGPGTRLTVL.

The CDR3 region is CASTKDREGNQPQHF. DNA of the CDR3: TGTGCCAGCACCAAAGACAGGGAAGGCAATCAGCCCCAGCATTTT. The rearrangement joins TRBV2 to TRBJ1-5; 7 positions agree with TRBD1. Germline-derived CDR1 and CDR2 are SNHLY and FYNNEI. J was trimmed by 2 bases and V by 7 bases; bases with no gene match: 8. The CDR3 sequence is 15 residues long.

This chain links TRBV6-5 with TRBJ1-1; the D gene is possibly TRBD1 (6 bases). Germline V gene sequence: CDR1 MNHEY, CDR2 SVGAGI. The V end lost 7 bases, the J end lost 4 bases, and 10 bases lay between the germline ends. The CDR3 is 12 amino acids. CDR3 region: CASTRGFTEAFF. CDR3 sequence (DNA): TGTGCCAGCACCAGGGGCTTCACTGAAGCTTTCTTT.

J is TRBJ1-2 and V is TRBV6-6, with D possibly TRBD1 on 5 matching bases. Germline loops: CDR1 MNHNY, CDR2 SVGAGI (reference sequence). The CDR3 totals 16 residues. Trimming took off 0 bases at V and 6 bases at J, with 17 bases between the two ends. DNA of the CDR3: TGTGCCAGCAGTTACTCGGATCGGCAGGGAAAGGATGGCTACACCTTC. Its protein is CASSYSDRQGKDGYTF.

The chain combines TRBV2 with TRBJ2-1, with 8 bases fitting TRBD2. Trimming at V came to 8 bases and at J to 6 bases, leaving 12 bases not matched to a gene. CDR1 is SNHLY and CDR2 is FYNNEI in the germline V gene. The CDR3 totals 15 residues. CDR3 in amino acids: CASHAAGGFTNEQFF. The DNA for the CDR3 is TGTGCCAGCCACGCGGCGGGGGGCTTCACCAATGAGCAGTTCTTC. Complete variable domain (other parts from reference TRBV2 and TRBJ2-1): EPEVTQTPSHQVTQMGQEVILRCVPISNHLYFYWYRQILGQKVEFLVSFYNNEISEKSEIFDDQFSVERPDGSNFTLKIRSTKLEDSAMYFCASHAAGGFTNEQFFGPGTRLTVL.

The rearrangement joins TRBV12-5 to TRBJ2-5; 9 nucleotides agree with TRBD1. CDR3 length: 16 amino acids. From germline, CDR1 is LGHNT and CDR2 FRNRAP. The ends lost 1 base at V and 3 bases at J; junction bases unmatched: 6. The CDR3 here is CASGLGDREREETQYF. DNA of the CDR3: TGTGCTAGTGGTTTGGGGGACAGGGAACGAGAAGAGACCCAGTACTTC.

As regards this clone: Different DNA sequences within this sample yield the same CDR3. The V call is TRBV5-1, the J call TRBJ1-5, with TRBD1 as a possible D gene (6 bases). V was trimmed by 0 bases and J by 2 bases, leaving 6 bases between them. The germline V gene encodes CDR1 SGHRS and CDR2 YFSETQ. The CDR3 length is 14 residues. CDR3 region: CASSLEGGNQPQHF. The CDR3 coding sequence is TGCGCCAGCAGCTTGGAGGGGGGCAATCAGCCCCAGCATTTT.

V gene TRBV2 combines with J gene TRBJ1-3; unclear D gene. The ends were cut back, 3 bases at V and 2 bases at J, with 8 bases in the middle. CDR1 and CDR2 from the germline V gene are SNHLY and FYNNEI. This CDR3 spans 14 amino acids. The CDR3 reads CASSDTAAGNTIYF. The CDR3 nucleotides read TGTGCCAGCAGTGATACCGCGGCTGGAAACACCATATATTTT.

J is TRBJ2-7 and V is TRBV3-1 (or the pseudogene TRBV3-2), with unresolved D. The V gene's germline CDR1 is LGHDT and CDR2 YNNKEL (reference sequence). Trimming removed 2 bases from V and 2 bases from J, with 7 bases in between. The CDR3 is made up of 13 amino acids. The CDR3, as DNA: TGTGCCAGCAGCCAACTAGGCCCCTACGAGCAGTACTTC. This translates into CASSQLGPYEQYF.

J is TRBJ2-4 and V is TRBV6-5; 7 nucleotides line up with TRBD2. The J segment lost 8 bases and the V segment lost 6 bases, leaving 10 bases of the junction unmatched. CDR3 length: 14 amino acids. The germline CDR1 and CDR2 sequences are MNHEY and SVGAGI. DNA for the CDR3: TGTGCCAGCAGCGCCGGACTGGGGAGGGACATTCAGTACTTC. This sequence encodes CASSAGLGRDIQYF.

This clone was recorded only once. The chain employs TRBV9 and TRBJ1-3; D is unclear. From germline, CDR1 is SGDLS and CDR2 YYNGEE. The CDR3 contains 15 residues. Trimming removed 0 bases from V and 3 bases from J, with 10 bases in between. CDR3 region: CASSVVSGYGNTIYF. The CDR3 region has the DNA TGTGCCAGCAGCGTAGTCAGCGGGTATGGAAACACCATATATTTT.

This clone came up once. The chain has TRBV9 and TRBJ2-5; possible D gene TRBD1, 5 bases. CDR3 length: 14 residues. Trimming pared 4 bases from V and 3 bases from J, leaving 13 bases between. Germline V gene lookup returns CDR1 SGDLS and CDR2 YYNGEE. Written as DNA, the CDR3 is TGTGCCAGCAGCCCCCACGCCAGGGAAGAGACCCAGTACTTC. Translation: CASSPHAREETQYF.

The chain joins TRBV7-9 to TRBJ1-2; tentative D call: TRBD1 (6 bases). Trimming stripped 1 base from V and 8 bases from J, with 8 bases between. Germline CDR1 reads SEHNR; CDR2 reads FQNEAQ (reference sequence). CDR3 length equals 12 residues. The CDR3 protein is CASSLGRGGYTF. The CDR3 DNA is TGTGCCAGCAGCTTAGGCAGGGGCGGCTACACCTTC.

The genes are TRBV7-9 and TRBJ2-3, with TRBD2 as a possible D gene (6 bases). V was cut by 6 bases and J by 2 bases, with 15 bases left in between. The germline CDR1 and CDR2 sequences are SEHNR and FQNEAQ (reference sequence). The CDR3 runs to 15 residues. CDR3 amino acids: CASRGGLGTTDTQYF. CDR3 DNA sequence: TGTGCCAGCAGGGGGGGACTGGGAACCACAGATACGCAGTATTTT.

This clone was seen just once. This chain connects TRBV2 to TRBJ2-1, with 9 nucleotides matching TRBD2. V lost 3 bases to trimming and J lost 10 bases; unmatched junction nucleotides: 4. Germline V lookup: CDR1 SNHLY, CDR2 FYNNEI. The CDR3 is 13 amino acids. The CDR3 sequence is CASSDEAGGEQFF. In DNA form, the CDR3 reads TGTGCCAGCAGTGACGAAGCGGGAGGAGAGCAGTTCTTC.

V gene TRBV7-9 combines with J gene TRBJ2-1; 8 bases are a match to TRBD2. V was pared by 1 base and J by 9 bases, with 5 bases of the junction left unmatched. The CDR3 is made up of 14 amino acids. The germline gives CDR1 SEHNR, CDR2 FQNEAQ (reference sequence). CDR3 loop: CASSLVGREAEQFF. The DNA for the CDR3 is TGTGCCAGCAGCTTAGTAGGGCGGGAGGCTGAGCAGTTCTTC.

The chain carries TRBV19 and TRBJ1-4; 9 bases align to TRBD1. V dropped 5 bases and J dropped 3; count of bases not matched to a gene: 4. The length of the CDR3 is 15 residues. Germline loops: CDR1 LNHDA, CDR2 SQIVND (reference sequence). CDR3 sequence reads: CASSPRQGANEKLFF. CDR3 sequence (DNA): TGTGCCAGTAGTCCGCGACAGGGGGCTAATGAAAAACTGTTTTTT.

The genes are TRBV11-2 and TRBJ2-3, with 7 bases matching TRBD2. CDR1 and CDR2 (germline): SGHAT, FQNNGV. CDR3 length: 17 residues. The V segment lost 5 bases and the J segment 1 base; nucleotides outside the gene matches: 12. The CDR3 DNA is TGTGCCAGCAGCACCCTAGAAGCGGGACGGGGCACAGATACGCAGTATTTT. It specifies CASSTLEAGRGTDTQYF.

This chain connects TRBV7-2 to TRBJ1-6; 9 bases are shared with TRBD1. Trimming at V came to 4 bases and at J to 7 bases, leaving 2 bases not matched to a gene. The CDR3 is 14 residues long. Germline CDR1 reads SGHTA; CDR2 reads FQGNSA. The CDR3, as DNA: TGTGCCAGCAGCTGGACAGGGGAGAATTCACCCCTCCACTTT. It translates to CASSWTGENSPLHF.

This clone was observed a single time. The rearrangement links TRBV19 to TRBJ2-1, with 8 nucleotides matching TRBD2. The CDR3 spans 17 residues. Germline trimming cut 4 bases from V and 3 bases from J; bases unmatched to any gene: 11. The germline V gene encodes CDR1 LNHDA and CDR2 SQIVND (reference sequence). DNA of the CDR3: TGTGCCAGTAGTACGACGGGGGGGATCGCTCTCTACAATGAGCAGTTCTTC. Its protein is CASSTTGGIALYNEQFF.

This rearrangement joins TRBV19 to TRBJ1-2; weak D call: TRBD1 (6 bases). The V and J ends lost 6 bases and 3 bases respectively, with 8 bases between them. CDR3 length equals 12 residues. Germline values: CDR1 LNHDA, CDR2 SQIVND (reference sequence). CDR3 nucleotide sequence: TGTGCCAGTAGCTACAGGGACTATGGCTACACCTTC. Residues: CASSYRDYGYTF.

The CDR3 loop is CASSLQQGSYEQYF. CDR3 DNA: TGCGCCAGCAGCTTGCAACAGGGGAGTTACGAGCAGTACTTC. V usage is TRBV5-1 and J usage is TRBJ2-7; 7 positions match TRBD1. The CDR3 loop spans 14 amino acids. Losses at the gene ends were 1 base for V and 4 bases for J; bases not matched to a gene: 5. Germline V gene data show CDR1 as SGHRS and CDR2 as YFSETQ.